This T cell receptor beta chain was documented in a study of blood T cell repertoires in COVID-19. The length of the CDR3 is 15 residues. Deletions cut 5 bases from V and 7 bases from J, with 18 bases between. The germline V gene encodes CDR1 MNHEY and CDR2 SVGEGT. Some clones are missing from TCRdb's copy, which holds only in-frame ones; the method was immunoSEQ multiplex PCR. The sample carries more than 300,000 clones, roughly 86% recorded once. The sequenced material came from peripheral blood. This receptor was taken from a woman between 45 and 60 years old with acute or convalescent COVID-19. This chain connects TRBV6-2 or TRBV6-3 to TRBJ2-1; perhaps TRBD2 as D (6 bases). CDR3 in amino acids: CASSNHGGARNEQFF. The CDR3 coding sequence is TGTGCCAGCAGTAACCACGGCGGGGCAAGGAATGAGCAGTTCTTC.